This TCR beta chain was sequenced in a study of breast tumors, draining lymph nodes, adjacent tissues. Study outcomes and limitations: Most tumor T cells seemingly derive from lymph node, then expand in tumor. Luminal-like breast cancer showed significantly greater tumor-nontumor repertoire similarity than basal-like breast cancer did. The lymph node origin of tumor T cells was framed as consistent with a hypothesis, not demonstrated.

TCRdb reprocessed the multiplex PCR reads with MiXCR, giving one entry per CDR3 protein. The sample has roughly 80,000 distinct CDR3 sequences; under 25% are singletons. With 5 bases clipped from V and 2 bases from J, the junction kept 17 bases outside the gene matches. CDR1 is DFQATT, CDR2 SNEGSKA, per germline (reference sequence). This CDR3 contains 19 residues. This clonotype was picked up many times. The antigen remains unidentified. Axillary draining lymph nodes of breast cancer patients supplied the node samples. The receptor was derived from a female donor with breast cancer. Some clones in this sample may be carry-over from other donors' samples. The chain combines TRBV20-1 with TRBJ2-5; 13 nucleotides line up with TRBD2. The sample was axillary lymph node tissue. The CDR3 nucleotides are TGCAGTGCTCCTACAAGACTAGCGGGAGGCCTCTACTCTCAAGAGACCCAGTACTTC. Residues: CSAPTRLAGGLYSQETQYF.